Listed below are T cell receptor beta chains from one sample, sequenced in a study of shared clonotypes between healthy human individuals. Profiled with immunoSEQ multiplex PCR; TCRdb holds only in-frame clones, not every one. The table shows some 580,000 clones, with roughly 98% occurring only once. The sample comprised naive CD8+ T cells sorted from blood. Source of these receptors: a man aged 25 to 40 in good health. Each CDR3 is given with its conserved first and last residue. The D gene is left open where the match is weak. Only some rows state a clone size, as once, few, many or a class for expanded clones.

J	D	V	size	CDR3	DNA
TRBJ2-2	-	TRBV10-3	-	CAIREPLGGTSGELFF	TGTGCCATCAGGGAACCTCTGGGGGGTACCTCCGGGGAGCTGTTTTTT
TRBJ1-4	-	TRBV7-9	-	CASSFPSSDEKLFF	TGTGCCAGCAGCTTTCCCTCTTCGGATGAAAAACTGTTTTTT
TRBJ2-1	TRBD2	TRBV27	-	CASAYGRLYNEQFF	TGTGCCAGCGCCTACGGGAGGCTCTACAATGAGCAGTTCTTC
TRBJ2-1	-	TRBV6-1	-	CASSWGNEQFF	TGTGCCAGCTCGTGGGGCAATGAGCAGTTCTTC
TRBJ1-1	TRBD1	TRBV11-2	-	CATGQGSTEAFF	TGTGCCACGGGACAGGGATCCACTGAAGCTTTCTTT
TRBJ1-2	-	TRBV2	-	CASLTAGNYGYTF	TGTGCCAGCCTGACCGCAGGGAACTATGGCTACACCTTC
TRBJ2-1	-	TRBV9	once	CASSARDYNEQFF	TGTGCCAGCAGCGCGAGGGACTACAATGAGCAGTTCTTC
TRBJ1-4	-	TRBV28	once	CASSLNEKLFF	TGTGCCAGCAGTTTAAATGAAAAACTGTTTTTT
TRBJ2-5	-	TRBV28	-	CASTQVRGETQYF	TGTGCCAGCACCCAGGTCCGCGGGGAGACCCAGTACTTC
TRBJ2-7	TRBD2	TRBV4-1	-	CASSQTAGEGYEQYF	TGCGCCAGCAGCCAAACAGCGGGAGAGGGTTACGAGCAGTACTTC
TRBJ1-5	TRBD1	TRBV4-1	-	CASSQDAPGTDSYSNQPQHF	TGCGCCAGCAGCCAAGACGCCCCCGGGACAGACAGCTATAGCAATCAGCCCCAGCATTTT
TRBJ2-1	TRBD1	TRBV7-2	-	CASSSGGQGFFSEQFF	TGTGCCAGCAGCTCAGGGGGACAGGGGTTCTTCAGTGAGCAGTTCTTC
TRBJ2-2	-	TRBV6-6	-	CASRLRENTGELFF	TGTGCCAGCAGGCTGAGAGAAAACACCGGGGAGCTGTTTTTT
TRBJ1-2	-	TRBV10-3	-	CAISEVAAPGYTF	TGTGCCATCAGTGAGGTGGCCGCTCCGGGCTACACCTTC